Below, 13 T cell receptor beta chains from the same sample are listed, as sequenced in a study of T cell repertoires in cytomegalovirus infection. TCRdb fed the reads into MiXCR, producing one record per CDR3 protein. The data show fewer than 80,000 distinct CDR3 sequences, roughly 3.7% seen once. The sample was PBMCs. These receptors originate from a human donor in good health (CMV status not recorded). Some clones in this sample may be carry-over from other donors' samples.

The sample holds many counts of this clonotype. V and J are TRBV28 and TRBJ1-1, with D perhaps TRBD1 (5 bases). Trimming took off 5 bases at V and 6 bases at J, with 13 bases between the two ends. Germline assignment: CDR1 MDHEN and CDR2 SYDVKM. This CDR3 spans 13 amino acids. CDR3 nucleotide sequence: TGTGCCAGCAGTCTCGGGGGGACGGCTGAAGCTTTCTTT. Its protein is CASSLGGTAEAFF.

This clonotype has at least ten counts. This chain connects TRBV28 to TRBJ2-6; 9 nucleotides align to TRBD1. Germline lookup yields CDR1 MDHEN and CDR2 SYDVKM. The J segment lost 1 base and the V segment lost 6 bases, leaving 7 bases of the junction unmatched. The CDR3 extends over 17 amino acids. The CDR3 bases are TGTGCCAGCAGCCCCGGGACAGGGTTGTCTGGGGCCAACGTCCTGACTTTC. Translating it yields CASSPGTGLSGANVLTF.

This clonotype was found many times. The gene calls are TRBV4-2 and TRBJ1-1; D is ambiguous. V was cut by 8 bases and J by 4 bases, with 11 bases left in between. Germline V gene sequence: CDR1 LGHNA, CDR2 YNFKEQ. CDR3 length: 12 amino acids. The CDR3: CASQEFGTEAFF. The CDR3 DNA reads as TGTGCCAGCCAGGAATTCGGCACTGAAGCTTTCTTT.

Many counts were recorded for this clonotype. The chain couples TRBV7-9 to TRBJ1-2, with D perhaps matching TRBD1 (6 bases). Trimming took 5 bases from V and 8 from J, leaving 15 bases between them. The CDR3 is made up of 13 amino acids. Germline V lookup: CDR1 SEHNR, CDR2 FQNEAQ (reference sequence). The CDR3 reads CASSQMGGGGYTF. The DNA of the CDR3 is TGTGCCAGCAGCCAAATGGGGGGCGGCGGCTACACCTTC.

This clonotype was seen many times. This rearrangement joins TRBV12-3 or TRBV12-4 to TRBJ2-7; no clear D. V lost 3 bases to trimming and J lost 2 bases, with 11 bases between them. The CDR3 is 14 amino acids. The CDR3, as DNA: TGTGCCAGCAGTTTTACCGGGTCAACCTACGAGCAGTACTTC. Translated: CASSFTGSTYEQYF.

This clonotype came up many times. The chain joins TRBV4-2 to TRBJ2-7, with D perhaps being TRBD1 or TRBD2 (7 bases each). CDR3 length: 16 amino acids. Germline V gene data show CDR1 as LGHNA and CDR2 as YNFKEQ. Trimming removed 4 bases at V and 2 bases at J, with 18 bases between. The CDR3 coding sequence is TGTGCCAGCAGCCCAGGGGGGGGGATCACTCCCTACGAGCAGTACTTC. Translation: CASSPGGGITPYEQYF.

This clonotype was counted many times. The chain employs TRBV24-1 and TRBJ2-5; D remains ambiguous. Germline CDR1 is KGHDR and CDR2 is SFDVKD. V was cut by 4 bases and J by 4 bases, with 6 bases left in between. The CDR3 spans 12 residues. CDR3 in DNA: TGTGCCACCAGTGACCTCACAGAGACCCAGTACTTC. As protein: CATSDLTETQYF.

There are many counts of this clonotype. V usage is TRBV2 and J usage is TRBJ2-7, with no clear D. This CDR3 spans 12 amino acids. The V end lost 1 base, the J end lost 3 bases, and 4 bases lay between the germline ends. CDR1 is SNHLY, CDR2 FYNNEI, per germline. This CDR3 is CASSEDDYEQYF. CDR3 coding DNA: TGTGCCAGCAGTGAAGATGACTACGAGCAGTACTTC.

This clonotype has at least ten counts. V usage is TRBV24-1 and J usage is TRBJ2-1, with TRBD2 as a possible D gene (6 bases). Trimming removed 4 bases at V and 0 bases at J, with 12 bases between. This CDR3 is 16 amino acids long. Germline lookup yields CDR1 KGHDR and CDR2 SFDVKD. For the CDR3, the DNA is TGTGCCACCAGTGACCCCGGGAGAAGCTCCTACAATGAGCAGTTCTTC. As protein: CATSDPGRSSYNEQFF.

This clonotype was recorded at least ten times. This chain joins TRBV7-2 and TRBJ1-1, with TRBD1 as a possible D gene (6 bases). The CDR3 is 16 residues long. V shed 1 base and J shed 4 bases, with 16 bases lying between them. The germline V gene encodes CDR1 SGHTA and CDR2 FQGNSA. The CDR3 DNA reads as TGTGCCAGCAGCTTAGTGGGGGGCAATTTGGGCACTGAAGCTTTCTTT. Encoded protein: CASSLVGGNLGTEAFF.

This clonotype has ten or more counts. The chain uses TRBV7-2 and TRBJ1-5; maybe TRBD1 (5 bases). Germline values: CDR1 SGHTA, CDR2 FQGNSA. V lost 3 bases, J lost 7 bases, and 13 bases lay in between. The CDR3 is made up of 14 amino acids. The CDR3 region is CASSFNQGGQPQHF. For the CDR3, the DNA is TGTGCCAGCAGCTTCAACCAGGGAGGACAGCCCCAGCATTTT.

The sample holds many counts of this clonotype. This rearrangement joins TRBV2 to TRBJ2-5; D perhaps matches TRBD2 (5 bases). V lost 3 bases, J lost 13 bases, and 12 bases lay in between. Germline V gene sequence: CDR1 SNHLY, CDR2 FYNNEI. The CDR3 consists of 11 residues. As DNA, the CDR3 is TGTGCCAGCAGTGAGGACTTCGCCGGGTACTTC. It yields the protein CASSEDFAGYF.

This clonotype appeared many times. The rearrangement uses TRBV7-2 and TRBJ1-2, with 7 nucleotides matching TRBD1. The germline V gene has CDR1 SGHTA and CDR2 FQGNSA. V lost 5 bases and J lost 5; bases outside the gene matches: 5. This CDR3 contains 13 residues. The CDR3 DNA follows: TGTGCCAGCAGCGTGGACAGGAATTATGGCTACACCTTC. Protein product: CASSVDRNYGYTF.